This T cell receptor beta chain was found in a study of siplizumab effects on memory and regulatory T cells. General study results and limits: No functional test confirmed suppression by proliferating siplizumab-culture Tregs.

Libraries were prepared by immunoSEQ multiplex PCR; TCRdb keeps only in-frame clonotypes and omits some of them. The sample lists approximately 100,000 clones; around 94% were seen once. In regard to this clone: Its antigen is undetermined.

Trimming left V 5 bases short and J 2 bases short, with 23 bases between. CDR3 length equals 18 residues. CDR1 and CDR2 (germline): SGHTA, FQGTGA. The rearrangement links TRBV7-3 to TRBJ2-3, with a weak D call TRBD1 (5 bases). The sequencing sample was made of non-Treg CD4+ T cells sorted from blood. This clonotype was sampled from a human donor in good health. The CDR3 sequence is CASSPDERGNSYTDTQYF. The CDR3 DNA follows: TGTGCCAGCAGCCCTGACGAAAGGGGCAACTCATACACAGATACGCAGTATTTT.